This is a list of T cell receptor beta chains from one sample in a study of T cell responses to AZD1222 COVID-19 vaccine. Only in-frame clones appear in the TCRdb table, and some are missing; sequencing was by immunoSEQ multiplex PCR. The table records around 100,000 clones, more than 65% of them present only once. The sample consisted of peripheral blood, taken on day 0 of AZD1222 vaccination. The receptors here all came from an adult in good health. Each CDR3 is given with its conserved first and last residue. Fields, in order: V gene, clone size, D gene, J gene, CDR3 protein, CDR3 DNA. D genes are given only for firm matches. The size of a clone is reported for some rows only, either as once, few or many, or as a class for expanded clones.

TRBV28	.	TRBD1	TRBJ1-4	CASSSGQGNEKLFF	TGTGCCAGCAGTTCCGGACAGGGCAATGAAAAACTGTTTTTT
TRBV30	.	.	TRBJ2-7	CAWRQQGFTYEQYF	TGTGCCTGGAGACAACAGGGATTTACCTACGAGCAGTACTTC
TRBV4-1	.	TRBD1	TRBJ2-7	CASSQDEGALPYEQYF	TGCGCCAGCAGCCAAGATGAGGGGGCGCTTCCGTACGAGCAGTACTTC
TRBV5-1	.	.	TRBJ1-2	CASSLTGPTGYTF	TGCGCCAGCAGCTTAACAGGGCCCACGGGCTACACCTTC
TRBV2	once	.	TRBJ1-2	CASSPLGVANYGYTF	TGTGCCAGCAGTCCCCTCGGGGTAGCTAACTATGGCTACACCTTC
TRBV7-9	.	TRBD1	TRBJ1-3	CASSFTGASSGNTIYF	TGTGCCAGCAGCTTTACAGGGGCGAGCTCTGGAAACACCATATATTTT
TRBV28	once	.	TRBJ1-5	CASVRQWGGSNQPQHF	TGTGCCAGCGTAAGACAGTGGGGGGGTAGCAATCAGCCCCAGCATTTT
TRBV18	.	.	TRBJ1-1	CASSPTDLAFF	TGTGCCAGCTCACCAACGGACTTGGCTTTCTTT
TRBV5-6	.	.	TRBJ1-2	CASSSWGQYGYTF	TGTGCCAGCAGCTCCTGGGGCCAGTATGGCTACACCTTC
TRBV11-1	.	TRBD2	TRBJ2-1	CASSDSSGRSGFF	TGTGCCAGCAGCGACTCTAGCGGGAGGTCGGGGTTCTTC
TRBV19	.	TRBD1	TRBJ1-5	CASRLDGTGPSNQPQHF	TGTGCCAGTAGGCTCGACGGGACAGGACCGAGCAATCAGCCCCAGCATTTT